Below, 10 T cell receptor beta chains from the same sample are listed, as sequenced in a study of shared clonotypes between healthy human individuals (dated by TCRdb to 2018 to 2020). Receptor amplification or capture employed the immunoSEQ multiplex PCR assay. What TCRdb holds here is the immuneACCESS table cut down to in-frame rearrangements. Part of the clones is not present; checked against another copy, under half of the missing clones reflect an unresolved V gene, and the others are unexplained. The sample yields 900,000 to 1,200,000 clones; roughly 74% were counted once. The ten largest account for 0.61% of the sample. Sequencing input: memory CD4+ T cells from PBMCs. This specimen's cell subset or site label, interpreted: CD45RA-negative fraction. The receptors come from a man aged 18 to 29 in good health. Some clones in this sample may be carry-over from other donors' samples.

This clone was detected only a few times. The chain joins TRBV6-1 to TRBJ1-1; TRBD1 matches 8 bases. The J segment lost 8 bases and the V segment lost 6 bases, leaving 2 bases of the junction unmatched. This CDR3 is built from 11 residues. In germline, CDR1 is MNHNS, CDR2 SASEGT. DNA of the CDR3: TGTGCCAGCAGCTGGACAGGGGAAGCTTTCTTT. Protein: CASSWTGEAFF.

CDR3 sequence (DNA): TGTGCCAGCAGCGCCCAGGGTACTAACTATGGCTACACCTTC. Its translation is CASSAQGTNYGYTF. The chain combines TRBV9 with TRBJ1-2; possible D gene TRBD1, 5 bases. The germline V gene encodes CDR1 SGDLS and CDR2 YYNGEE. V was cut by 3 bases and J by 0 bases, with 9 bases left in between. The CDR3 has 14 residues.

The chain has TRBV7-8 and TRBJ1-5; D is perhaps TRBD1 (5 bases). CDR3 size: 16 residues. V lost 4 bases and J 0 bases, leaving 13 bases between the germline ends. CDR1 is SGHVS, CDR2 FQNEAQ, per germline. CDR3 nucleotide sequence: TGTGCCAGCAGCTCGAATGGGGCCTATAGCAATCAGCCCCAGCATTTT. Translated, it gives CASSSNGAYSNQPQHF.

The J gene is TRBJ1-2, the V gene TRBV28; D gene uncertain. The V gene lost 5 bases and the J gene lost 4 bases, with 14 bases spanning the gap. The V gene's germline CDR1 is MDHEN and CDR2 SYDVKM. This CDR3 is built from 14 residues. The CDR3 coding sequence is TGTGCCAGCAGTCCCCGGAACCGGCCCTATGGCTACACCTTC. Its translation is CASSPRNRPYGYTF.

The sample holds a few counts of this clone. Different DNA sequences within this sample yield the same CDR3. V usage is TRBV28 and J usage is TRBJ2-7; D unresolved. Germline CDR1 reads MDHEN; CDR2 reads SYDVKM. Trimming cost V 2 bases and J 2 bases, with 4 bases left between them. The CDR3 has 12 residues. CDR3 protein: CASSLRAYEQYF. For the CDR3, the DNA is TGTGCCAGCAGTTTAAGGGCCTACGAGCAGTACTTC.

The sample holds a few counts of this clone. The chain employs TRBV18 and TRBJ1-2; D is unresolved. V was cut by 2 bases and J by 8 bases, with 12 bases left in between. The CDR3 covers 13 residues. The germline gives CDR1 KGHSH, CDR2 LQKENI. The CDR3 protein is CASSPEVRRGYTF. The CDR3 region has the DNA TGTGCCAGCTCACCAGAGGTACGGAGAGGCTACACCTTC.

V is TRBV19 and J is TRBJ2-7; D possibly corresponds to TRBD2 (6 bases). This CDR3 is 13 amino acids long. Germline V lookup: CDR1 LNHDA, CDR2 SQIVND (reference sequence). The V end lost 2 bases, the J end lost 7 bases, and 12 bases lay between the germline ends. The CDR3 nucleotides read TGTGCCAGTAGTATACAGGGTGGAGGGGAGCAGTACTTC. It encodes CASSIQGGGEQYF. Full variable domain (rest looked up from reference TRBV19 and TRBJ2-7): DGGITQSPKYLFRKEGQNVTLSCEQNLNHDAMYWYRQDPGQGLRLIYYSQIVNDFQKGDIAEGYSVSREKKESFPLTVTSAQKNPTAFYLCASSIQGGGEQYFGPGTRLTVT.

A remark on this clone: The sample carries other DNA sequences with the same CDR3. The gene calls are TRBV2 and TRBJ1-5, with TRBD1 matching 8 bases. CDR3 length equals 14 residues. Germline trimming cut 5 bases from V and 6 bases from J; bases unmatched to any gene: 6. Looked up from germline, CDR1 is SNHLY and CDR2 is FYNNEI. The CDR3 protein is CASSLGQGGQPQHF. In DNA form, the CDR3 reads TGTGCCAGCAGTCTCGGACAGGGCGGTCAGCCCCAGCATTTT. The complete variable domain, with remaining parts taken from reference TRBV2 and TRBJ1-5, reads EPEVTQTPSHQVTQMGQEVILRCVPISNHLYFYWYRQILGQKVEFLVSFYNNEISEKSEIFDDQFSVERPDGSNFTLKIRSTKLEDSAMYFCASSLGQGGQPQHFGDGTRLSIL.

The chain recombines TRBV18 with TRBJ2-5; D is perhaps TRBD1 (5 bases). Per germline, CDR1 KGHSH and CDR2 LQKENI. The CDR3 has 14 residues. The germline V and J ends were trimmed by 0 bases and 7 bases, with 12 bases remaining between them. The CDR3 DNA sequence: TGTGCCAGCTCACCACCGACAGCCCTTGGGACCCAGTACTTC. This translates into CASSPPTALGTQYF. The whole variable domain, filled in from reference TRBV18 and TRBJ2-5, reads NAGVMQNPRHLVRRRGQEARLRCSPMKGHSHVYWYRQLPEEGLKFMVYLQKENIIDESGMPKERFSAEFPKEGPSILRIQQVVRGDSAAYFCASSPPTALGTQYFGPGTRLLVL.

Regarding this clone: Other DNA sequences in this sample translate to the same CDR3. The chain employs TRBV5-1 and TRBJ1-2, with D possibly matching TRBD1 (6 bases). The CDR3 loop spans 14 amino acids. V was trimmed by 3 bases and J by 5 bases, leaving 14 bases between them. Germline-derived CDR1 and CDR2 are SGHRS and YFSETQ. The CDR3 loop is CASSSTGGAYGYTF. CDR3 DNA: TGCGCCAGCAGCTCAACCGGGGGCGCGTATGGCTACACCTTC.